These 32 T cell receptor beta chains originate from one sample sequenced in a study of T cell responses to AZD1222 COVID-19 vaccine. Sequencing was performed with immunoSEQ multiplex PCR; in TCRdb, only in-frame clones are kept and a portion is missing. The sample carries 84,000 or so clones, about 85% recorded once. The sequencing used peripheral blood, collected on day 0 of AZD1222 vaccination. The source is an adult in good health.

The genes are TRBV2 and TRBJ2-7; either TRBD1 or TRBD2 may supply D (7 bases each). Trimming took 6 bases from V and 4 from J, leaving 16 bases between them. Germline V gives CDR1 SNHLY, CDR2 FYNNEI. CDR3 length equals 14 residues. CDR3 nucleotide sequence: TGTGCCAGCAGAGGGGGAGGGGGCGAATACGAGCAGTACTTC. It encodes CASRGGGGEYEQYF.

The V gene is TRBV9, the J gene TRBJ2-3, with 7 bases fitting TRBD2. With V trimmed by 0 bases and J by 0 bases, 4 bases remained unmatched. CDR3 size: 16 residues. Germline V gives CDR1 SGDLS, CDR2 YYNGEE. The CDR3 sequence is CASSVGISGSTDTQYF. The CDR3 bases are TGTGCCAGCAGCGTAGGAATTAGCGGGAGCACAGATACGCAGTATTTT.

V is TRBV11-2 and J is TRBJ1-4, with D perhaps TRBD1 (6 bases). Germline V lookup: CDR1 SGHAT, CDR2 FQNNGV. The V and J ends lost 3 bases and 7 bases respectively, with 18 bases between them. The CDR3 is 16 amino acids. The CDR3 DNA sequence: TGTGCCAGCAGCTTGAGGACGGACAGAACGCCTGAAAAACTGTTTTTT. Amino acid sequence: CASSLRTDRTPEKLFF.

The chain links TRBV25-1 to TRBJ1-2; 7 bases agree with TRBD1. The CDR3 spans 14 residues. Trimming removed 0 bases from V and 6 bases from J; junction bases left unmatched: 4. Germline V CDR1 and CDR2: MGHDK, SYGVNS. CDR3 region: CASSEYQQGDGYTF. The DNA of the CDR3 is TGTGCCAGCAGTGAATATCAGCAGGGGGATGGCTACACCTTC.

This chain connects TRBV7-9 to TRBJ2-7, with D maybe TRBD2 (6 bases). Germline assignment: CDR1 SEHNR and CDR2 FQNEAQ (reference sequence). V was trimmed by 6 bases and J by 9 bases, leaving 18 bases between them. The CDR3 totals 13 residues. The CDR3 is CASSRDWASGQYF. In DNA form, the CDR3 reads TGTGCCAGCAGTCGGGACTGGGCGTCTGGGCAGTACTTC. Using reference TRBV7-9 and TRBJ2-7 for the parts outside the CDR3, the full variable domain is DTGVSQNPRHKITKRGQNVTFRCDPISEHNRLYWYRQTLGQGPEFLTYFQNEAQLEKSRLLSDRFSAERPKGSFSTLEIQRTEQGDSAMYLCASSRDWASGQYFGPGTRLTVT.

The table lists this clone with a count of one. The CDR3, as DNA: TGTGCCAGCAGTTCGAGGACAGACCACAATGAGCAGTTCTTC. This encodes CASSSRTDHNEQFF. The chain uses TRBV27 and TRBJ2-1; a possible D gene is TRBD1 (6 bases). This CDR3 region has 14 residues. The germline V gene has CDR1 MNHEY and CDR2 SMNVEV (reference sequence). The V and J ends lost 4 bases and 5 bases respectively, with 12 bases between them.

The rearrangement joins TRBV30 to TRBJ1-6, with TRBD1 as a possible D gene (5 bases). V shed 3 bases and J shed 14 bases, with 17 bases lying between them. CDR3 length: 13 amino acids. Germline CDR1 and CDR2: GTSNPN and SVGIG (reference sequence). The DNA of the CDR3 is TGTGCCTGGAGGGGGTGGGGGGGTTTCACCCTCCACTTT. Translation: CAWRGWGGFTLHF.

The chain couples TRBV18 to TRBJ2-5; 14 bases align to TRBD2. V shed 3 bases, J shed 2 bases, and the junction held 5 bases outside the gene matches. The CDR3 is 17 amino acids. In germline, CDR1 is KGHSH, CDR2 LQKENI. The CDR3 is CASSPPGLAGVQETQYF. CDR3 nucleotide sequence: TGTGCCAGCTCACCCCCGGGACTAGCGGGAGTACAAGAGACCCAGTACTTC.

This rearrangement joins TRBV14 to TRBJ2-1; D is possibly TRBD1 or TRBD2 (6 bases each). The germline V gene has CDR1 SGHDN and CDR2 FVKESK. This CDR3 is 21 amino acids long. V was clipped by 4 bases and J by 6 bases, with 34 bases between them. The DNA of the CDR3 is TGTGCCAGCAGCCCCCCGCCCAACACAGGGATAGCGGCGAGCCCGGTCAATGAGCAGTTCTTC. Its translation: CASSPPPNTGIAASPVNEQFF.

V usage is TRBV3-1 (or the pseudogene TRBV3-2) and J usage is TRBJ1-1; 7 bases are a match to TRBD1. Germline V gene sequence: CDR1 LGHDT, CDR2 YNNKEL (reference sequence). V dropped 1 base and J dropped 10; count of bases not matched to a gene: 6. This CDR3 is 13 amino acids long. CDR3 sequence (DNA): TGTGCCAGCAGCCAAGCACAGGGGTTCGGAGCTTTCTTT. Protein product: CASSQAQGFGAFF.

The chain has TRBV5-1 and TRBJ2-1; tentative D call: TRBD2 (6 bases). Germline CDR1 is SGHRS and CDR2 is YFSETQ. CDR3 length: 16 residues. Trimming shortened V by 3 bases and J by 0 bases, and 13 bases separated the two germline ends. This CDR3 is CASSSSSGSSYNEQFF. In nucleotides, the CDR3 is TGCGCCAGCAGCTCCAGTAGCGGCAGCTCCTACAATGAGCAGTTCTTC. Drawing the rest from reference TRBV5-1 and TRBJ2-1, the complete variable domain is KAGVTQTPRYLIKTRGQQVTLSCSPISGHRSVSWYQQTPGQGLQFLFEYFSETQRNKGNFPGRFSGRQFSNSRSEMNVSTLELGDSALYLCASSSSSGSSYNEQFFGPGTRLTVL.

The V gene is TRBV19, the J gene TRBJ1-2, with D unresolved. Trimming pared 5 bases from V and 1 base from J, leaving 14 bases between. Germline lookup yields CDR1 LNHDA and CDR2 SQIVND (reference sequence). This CDR3 spans 15 amino acids. Here the CDR3 DNA reads TGTGCCAGTAGTGACCGGGGAGCCGTTAACTATGGCTACACCTTC. This codes for CASSDRGAVNYGYTF.

The genes are TRBV7-2 and TRBJ1-1, with TRBD1 as a possible D gene (6 bases). Germline V lookup: CDR1 SGHTA, CDR2 FQGNSA. V dropped 5 bases and J dropped 0 bases, with 13 bases sitting between them. CDR3 length: 15 residues. CDR3 protein: CASSTTGTMNTEAFF. CDR3 bases: TGTGCCAGCAGCACAACCGGGACAATGAACACTGAAGCTTTCTTT.

The chain is built from TRBV12-3 or TRBV12-4 and TRBJ2-1, with D perhaps assigned TRBD1 or TRBD2 (5 bases each). This CDR3 comprises 13 residues. V lost 5 bases and J lost 14, with 19 bases in between. CDR3 coding DNA: TGTGCCAGCAGTCAGCCGGGACCCGTGCGAAAGTTCTTC. It yields the protein CASSQPGPVRKFF.

The chain carries TRBV6-4 and TRBJ2-3; D is unclear. This CDR3 comprises 14 residues. The V gene lost 4 bases and the J gene lost 4 bases, with 12 bases spanning the gap. The V gene's germline CDR1 is MRHNA and CDR2 SNTAGT. The CDR3, as DNA: TGTGCCAGCAGTGTAGACTGGACCTCAGATACGCAGTATTTT. It specifies CASSVDWTSDTQYF.

The rearrangement links TRBV5-6 to TRBJ2-1; possibly TRBD1 or TRBD2 for D (5 bases each). V was clipped by 6 bases and J by 3 bases, with 22 bases between them. Germline values: CDR1 SGHDT, CDR2 YYEEEE. The CDR3 sequence is 17 residues long. CDR3 residues: CASILTGRGYDYNEQFF. CDR3 in DNA: TGTGCCAGCATTCTAACAGGTCGGGGATACGACTACAATGAGCAGTTCTTC. Full variable domain (outside the CDR3, taken from reference TRBV5-6 and TRBJ2-1): DAGVTQSPTHLIKTRGQQVTLRCSPKSGHDTVSWYQQALGQGPQFIFQYYEEEERQRGNFPDRFSGHQFPNYSSELNVNALLLGDSALYLCASILTGRGYDYNEQFFGPGTRLTVL.

The chain is built from TRBV15 and TRBJ1-2, with TRBD1 matching over 7 bases. Germline CDR1 LNHNV, CDR2 YYDKDF (reference sequence). With V trimmed by 2 bases and J by 2 bases, 8 bases remained unmatched. The CDR3 is 16 amino acids. CDR3 protein: CATSRRNRGANYGYTF. CDR3 DNA sequence: TGTGCCACCAGCAGACGCAACAGGGGCGCCAACTATGGCTACACCTTC. Looking up the rest from reference TRBV15 and TRBJ1-2 gives the full variable domain: DAMVIQNPRYQVTQFGKPVTLSCSQTLNHNVMYWYQQKSSQAPKLLFHYYDKDFNNEADTPDNFQSRRPNTSFCFLDIRSPGLGDTAMYLCATSRRNRGANYGYTFGSGTRLTVV.

The chain uses TRBV5-1 and TRBJ2-1, with 9 nucleotides matching TRBD2. The CDR3 covers 14 residues. The germline CDR1 and CDR2 sequences are SGHRS and YFSETQ. J lost 7 bases, V lost 7 bases, and 9 bases had no gene match. The CDR3 coding sequence is TGCGCCAGCCGGGGGGCGCGGGAGGGGAATGAGCAGTTCTTC. Its protein product is CASRGAREGNEQFF.

The CDR3 protein is CASSRSPPDRDHEQFF. In DNA, the CDR3 is TGCGCCAGCAGCCGTTCCCCACCGGACAGGGACCATGAGCAGTTCTTC. This chain connects TRBV5-1 to TRBJ2-1; TRBD1 agrees at 8 bases. CDR1 and CDR2 from the germline V gene are SGHRS and YFSETQ. CDR3 length equals 16 residues. V lost 4 bases and J lost 8; bases outside the gene matches: 14.

The V call is TRBV7-9, the J call TRBJ1-2; D is unclear. Trimming removed 8 bases from V and 2 bases from J, with 6 bases in between. The germline V gene has CDR1 SEHNR and CDR2 FQNEAQ (reference sequence). The CDR3 sequence is 11 residues long. CDR3 nucleotide sequence: TGTGCCAGCGAGGGAAACTATGGCTACACCTTC. It encodes CASEGNYGYTF.

V is TRBV29-1 and J is TRBJ1-1, with TRBD1 as a possible D gene (6 bases). The CDR3 consists of 14 residues. V was clipped by 1 base and J by 4 bases, with 13 bases between them. The germline CDR1 and CDR2 sequences are SQVTM and ANQGSEA. CDR3 sequence reads: CSVEASGGATEAFF. CDR3 DNA sequence: TGCAGCGTTGAAGCTTCTGGGGGGGCCACTGAAGCTTTCTTT. The whole variable domain, remainder taken from reference TRBV29-1 and TRBJ1-1, is SAVISQKPSRDICQRGTSLTIQCQVDSQVTMMFWYRQQPGQSLTLIATANQGSEATYESGFVIDKFPISRPNLTFSTLTVSNMSPEDSSIYLCSVEASGGATEAFFGQGTRLTVV.

The chain links TRBV2 to TRBJ2-3; the D gene is possibly TRBD1 (8 bases). The CDR3 contains 14 residues. Looked up from germline, CDR1 is SNHLY and CDR2 is FYNNEI. V was shortened by 6 bases and J by 3 bases, with 13 bases between the two germline ends. The CDR3 sequence: CASRSQGGTDTQYF. DNA of the CDR3: TGTGCCAGCAGGTCACAGGGGGGGACAGATACGCAGTATTTT.

The chain carries TRBV7-6 and TRBJ2-2; no definite D call. There are 15 residues in the CDR3. The germline V gene has CDR1 SGHVS and CDR2 FNYEAQ. V lost 5 bases and J lost 7, with 17 bases in between. The CDR3 coding sequence is TGTGCCAGCAGCCCCAACGCCAGAGTGGGCGGGGAGCTGTTTTTT. Translating it yields CASSPNARVGGELFF.

The chain combines TRBV4-3 with TRBJ1-4, with no clear D. The germline V and J ends were trimmed by 0 bases and 0 bases, with 14 bases remaining between them. There are 18 residues in the CDR3. Germline V gives CDR1 LGHNA, CDR2 YSLEER. This CDR3 is CASSQDLTRGPTNEKLFF. CDR3 bases: TGCGCCAGCAGCCAAGACTTGACGCGCGGACCAACTAATGAAAAACTGTTTTTT.

The chain joins TRBV4-3 to TRBJ2-7; TRBD1 matches at 7 bases. CDR3 length equals 15 residues. Germline assignment: CDR1 LGHNA and CDR2 YSLEER. V was clipped by 1 base and J by 3 bases; unmatched bases: 6. The chain's CDR3 is CASSQAWGQNYEQYF. CDR3 nucleotide sequence: TGCGCCAGCAGCCAAGCTTGGGGACAGAACTACGAGCAGTACTTC.

The chain is built from TRBV6-5 and TRBJ1-2; TRBD1 matches at 9 bases. J lost 8 bases, V lost 4 bases, and 11 bases had no gene match. The CDR3 contains 15 residues. Per germline, CDR1 MNHEY and CDR2 SVGAGI. CDR3 DNA sequence: TGTGCCAGCAGTTCCTCGGGACAGGGTTATTTCGGCTACACCTTC. This gives the protein CASSSSGQGYFGYTF.

The J gene is TRBJ2-7, the V gene TRBV19; 10 bases align to TRBD1. Germline V gene data show CDR1 as LNHDA and CDR2 as SQIVND (reference sequence). V trimming: 3 bases; J trimming: 0 bases; junction bases outside the gene matches: 5. The CDR3 spans 16 residues. The CDR3, as DNA: TGTGCCAGTAGTATGTACCGGACAGGGGGCTCCTACGAGCAGTACTTC. Translation gives CASSMYRTGGSYEQYF.

This clone was detected only once. This rearrangement joins TRBV6-5 to TRBJ1-6, with D unresolved. The CDR3 has 11 amino acids. V lost 6 bases and J 7 bases, leaving 4 bases between the germline ends. Germline lookup yields CDR1 MNHEY and CDR2 SVGAGI. The CDR3: CASRVNSPLHF. CDR3 coding DNA: TGTGCCAGCAGGGTGAATTCACCCCTCCACTTT.

The chain employs TRBV29-1 and TRBJ1-2; 7 bases map to TRBD1. Germline trimming cut 7 bases from V and 4 bases from J; bases unmatched to any gene: 3. Per the germline V gene, CDR1 is SQVTM and CDR2 is ANQGSEA. The CDR3 spans 11 residues. The CDR3 DNA follows: TGCAGCGGTGGGGACAGCTATGGCTACACCTTC. It is translated as CSGGDSYGYTF.

This clone was detected once. This sequence joins TRBV6-5 and TRBJ2-7; 10 positions agree with TRBD1. The CDR3 totals 15 residues. Germline CDR1 MNHEY, CDR2 SVGAGI. J was trimmed by 3 bases and V by 10 bases; bases with no gene match: 12. CDR3 amino acids: CATRQGGTGDYEQYF. As DNA, the CDR3 is TGTGCCACCCGGCAGGGCGGGACAGGGGACTACGAGCAGTACTTC.

V gene TRBV18 combines with J gene TRBJ2-5; 7 bases line up with TRBD2. Trimming removed 1 base from V and 4 bases from J; junction bases left unmatched: 6. The germline CDR1 and CDR2 sequences are KGHSH and LQKENI. The CDR3 loop spans 15 amino acids. The CDR3, as DNA: TGTGCCAGCTCACCACAGGGAGGGCCAGGAGAGACCCAGTACTTC. It codes for CASSPQGGPGETQYF. Together with reference TRBV18 and TRBJ2-5, the CDR3 gives the full variable domain: NAGVMQNPRHLVRRRGQEARLRCSPMKGHSHVYWYRQLPEEGLKFMVYLQKENIIDESGMPKERFSAEFPKEGPSILRIQQVVRGDSAAYFCASSPQGGPGETQYFGPGTRLLVL.

The CDR3 loop reads CASSDARSYEQYF. CDR3 in DNA: TGTGCCAGCAGTGACGCCCGCTCCTACGAGCAGTACTTC. The chain carries TRBV6-1 and TRBJ2-7; D unclear. Germline CDR1 is MNHNS and CDR2 is SASEGT. This CDR3 has 13 residues. V was trimmed by 3 bases and J by 0 bases, leaving 6 bases between them.